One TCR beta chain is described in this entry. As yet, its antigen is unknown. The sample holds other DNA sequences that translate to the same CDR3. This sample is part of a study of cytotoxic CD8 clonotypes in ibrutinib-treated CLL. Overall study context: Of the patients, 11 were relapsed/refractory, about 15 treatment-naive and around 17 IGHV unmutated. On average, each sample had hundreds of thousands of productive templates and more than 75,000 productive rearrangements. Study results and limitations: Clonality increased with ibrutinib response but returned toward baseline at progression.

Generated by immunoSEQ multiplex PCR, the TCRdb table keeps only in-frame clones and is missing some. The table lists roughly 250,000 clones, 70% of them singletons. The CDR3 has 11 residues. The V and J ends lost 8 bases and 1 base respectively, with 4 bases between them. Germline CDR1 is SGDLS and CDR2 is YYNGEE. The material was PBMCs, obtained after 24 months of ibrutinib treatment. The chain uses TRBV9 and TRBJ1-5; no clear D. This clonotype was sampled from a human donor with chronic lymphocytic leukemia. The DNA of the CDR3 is TGTGCCAGTGGGAGCAATCAGCCCCAGCATTTT. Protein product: CASGSNQPQHF.